This T cell receptor (beta chain) emerged from a study of blood T cells in healthy people across ages. Together with a sample-barcoded 5' primer, a J-beta primer mix was included in a second PCR lasting roughly 6 to 12 cycles. TCRdb called the 5' RACE reads again in MiXCR, with one record for every CDR3 protein. This sample has approximately 690,000 distinct CDR3 sequences; 35% to 50% occur once, and the top ten carry about 32%. This TCR derives from a man older than 75 in good health. Sequencing was performed on blood.

DNA for the CDR3: TGTGCCAGCAGCTTAGTAGTGGCTAGCGGGACGGTCACAGATACGCAGTATTTT. Translation: CASSLVVASGTVTDTQYF. The chain couples TRBV7-2 to TRBJ2-3; 9 bases agree with TRBD2. CDR3 length: 18 amino acids. The germline CDR1 and CDR2 sequences are SGHTA and FQGNSA. J gave up 2 bases and V 1 base, and 10 bases lay outside the gene matches.